The entry below gives a single TCR beta chain sequence along with its context. There is no known antigen for this receptor. No much larger clonotype is one base removed from it; base qualities were not supplied. The library was obtained by RT-PCR. Sequencing instrument: Illumina HiSeq 2500. In-frame beta chains were kept once TCRdb had trimmed the public reads at Q25 with fastp and called clones with MiXCR. When rows share a CDR3 protein, they turn into one entry using the most common DNA and genes. This sample lists some 390 distinct CDR3 sequences; around two thirds were detected once. Roughly a fifth of the sample comes from the top ten. From cysteine to valine, the CDR3 is 15 amino acids long. CDR3 DNA only is kept here, 45 bases in frame from base 1. The germline V gene (reference sequence) provides CDR1 SSHAT and CDR2 FNYEAQ. The source of the sample is a study of yellow fever vaccine responses in identical twins (dated by TCRdb to 2017 to 2018). Broadly, across the study: Focusing on identical twins, the study followed the T cell clones that responded to the vaccine, and did so with precision. Points the paper makes about the study in general: The T cell response to vaccination in identical twins was reported by the authors to appear partly convergent and partly personalized.

The rearranged segments are TRBV7-7 and TRBJ2-7; TRBD1 matches 8 bases in the middle. The source material was T cells from blood (PBMCs), unsorted or a sorted subset (not recorded which), sampled before or after yellow fever vaccination (not recorded which). The receptor comes from a female donor who received the yellow fever vaccine. For the CDR3, the sequence is CASSCRQGTSDEQYV. The DNA reads TGTGCTAGCAGCTGCCGACAGGGGACCTCCGACGAGCAGTACGTC.